This entry lists 2 T cell receptor beta chains sequenced from one sample in a study of blood T cell repertoires in COVID-19. Only in-frame clones appear in the TCRdb table, and some are missing; sequencing was by immunoSEQ multiplex PCR. Seen here are around 290,000 clones, approximately 86% observed once, and the top ten hold around 2.4%. Sequences were obtained from PBMCs or T cells enriched from blood (not recorded which). These receptors were taken from a woman younger than 30 who had recovered from COVID-19.

This clone was observed a handful of times. The CDR3 is CASSVNRNTEAFF. CDR3 coding DNA: TGTGCCAGCAGCGTTAACAGAAACACTGAAGCTTTCTTT. V usage is TRBV7-2 and J usage is TRBJ1-1, with D hard to call. Trimming took 5 bases from V and 2 from J, leaving 9 bases between them. The CDR3 is made up of 13 amino acids. Germline V gene sequence: CDR1 SGHTA, CDR2 FQGNSA. Drawing the rest from reference TRBV7-2 and TRBJ1-1, the complete variable domain is GAGVSQSPSNKVTEKGKDVELRCDPISGHTALYWYRQSLGQGLEFLIYFQGNSAPDKSGLPSDRFSAERTGGSVSTLTIQRTQQEDSAVYLCASSVNRNTEAFFGQGTRLTVV.

This chain's CDR3 is CASSLAIASLAKNIQYF. As DNA, the CDR3 is TGTGCCAGCAGCTTAGCAATCGCTAGCTTGGCCAAAAACATTCAGTACTTC. V gene TRBV7-2 combines with J gene TRBJ2-4, with TRBD2 as a possible D gene (5 bases). Germline V lookup: CDR1 SGHTA, CDR2 FQGNSA. This CDR3 has 17 amino acids. V lost 0 bases, J lost 1 base, and 13 bases lay in between.